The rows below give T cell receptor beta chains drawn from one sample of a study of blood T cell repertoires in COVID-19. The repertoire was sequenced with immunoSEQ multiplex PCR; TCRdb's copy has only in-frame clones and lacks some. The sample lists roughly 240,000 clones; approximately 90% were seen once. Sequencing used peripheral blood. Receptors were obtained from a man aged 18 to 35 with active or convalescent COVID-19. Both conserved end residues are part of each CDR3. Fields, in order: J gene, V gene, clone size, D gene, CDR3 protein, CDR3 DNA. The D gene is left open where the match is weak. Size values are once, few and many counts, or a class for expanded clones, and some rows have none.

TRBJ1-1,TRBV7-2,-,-,CASSPRSRGNTEAFF,TGTGCCAGCAGCCCTCGTAGTAGGGGGAACACTGAAGCTTTCTTT
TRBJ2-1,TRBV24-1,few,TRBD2,CATSERGGSYNEQFF,TGTGCCACCAGTGAGCGGGGGGGCTCCTACAATGAGCAGTTCTTC
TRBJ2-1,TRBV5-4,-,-,CASSPPGSNEQFF,TGTGCCAGCAGCCCCCCTGGGAGCAATGAGCAGTTCTTC
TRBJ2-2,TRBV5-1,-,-,CASSLGSVPGELFF,TGCGCCAGCAGCTTGGGGAGTGTCCCCGGGGAGCTGTTTTTT
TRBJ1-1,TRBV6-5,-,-,CASSGEFGVYTEAFF,TGTGCCAGCAGCGGGGAATTCGGGGTGTACACTGAAGCTTTCTTT
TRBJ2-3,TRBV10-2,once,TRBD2,CASSSGGATDTQYF,TGCGCCAGCAGTAGCGGGGGGGCCACAGATACGCAGTATTTT
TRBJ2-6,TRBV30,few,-,CACQGSGANVLTF,TGTGCCTGTCAGGGGTCTGGGGCCAACGTCCTGACTTTC
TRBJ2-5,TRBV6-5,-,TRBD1,CASTPGGASAETQYF,TGTGCCAGCACCCCAGGGGGCGCTTCGGCAGAGACCCAGTACTTC
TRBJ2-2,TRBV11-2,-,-,CASSLFAGPGELFF,TGTGCCAGCAGCTTATTTGCGGGTCCCGGGGAGCTGTTTTTT
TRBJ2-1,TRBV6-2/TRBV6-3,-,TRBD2,CASSKGLLAGRGNEQFF,TGTGCCAGCAGCAAAGGTTTACTAGCGGGACGTGGCAATGAGCAGTTCTTC
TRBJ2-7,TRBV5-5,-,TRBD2,CASTPGLAGLSSYEQYF,TGTGCCAGCACCCCGGGGCTAGCGGGTTTGAGCTCCTACGAGCAGTACTTC
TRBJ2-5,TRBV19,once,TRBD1,CASSIGTVQETQYF,TGTGCCAGTAGTATTGGGACAGTCCAAGAGACCCAGTACTTC
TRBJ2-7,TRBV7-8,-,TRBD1,CASSPTGMGQYF,TGTGCCAGCAGCCCGACAGGGATGGGGCAGTACTTC
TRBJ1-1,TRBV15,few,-,CATSRPVSRANTEAFF,TGTGCCACCAGCAGGCCCGTGTCGAGGGCGAACACTGAAGCTTTCTTT
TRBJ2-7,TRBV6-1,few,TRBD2,CASSEASGGAHEQYF,TGTGCCAGCAGTGAAGCAAGCGGGGGGGCCCACGAGCAGTACTTC
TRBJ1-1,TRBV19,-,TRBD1,CASRMRRGQDRATEAFF,TGTGCCAGTAGAATGAGGCGGGGTCAGGACAGGGCCACTGAAGCTTTCTTT
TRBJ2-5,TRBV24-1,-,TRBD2,CATSDPAGANQETQYF,TGTGCCACCAGTGACCCAGCGGGGGCCAACCAAGAGACCCAGTACTTC
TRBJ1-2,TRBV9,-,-,CASSSRQTNPGYTF,TGTGCCAGCAGCAGCCGACAGACCAATCCAGGCTACACCTTC
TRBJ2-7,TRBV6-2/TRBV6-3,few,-,CASSSPVSSYEQYF,TGTGCCAGCAGTTCCCCGGTGTCTTCCTACGAGCAGTACTTC
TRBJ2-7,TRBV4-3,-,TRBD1,CASSQDRQGPTYEQYF,TGCGCCAGCAGCCAGGATAGACAGGGGCCGACCTACGAGCAGTACTTC
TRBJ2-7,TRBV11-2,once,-,CASSLGASEQYF,TGTGCCAGCAGCTTAGGGGCCAGCGAGCAGTACTTC
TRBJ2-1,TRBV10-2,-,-,CASSAGRGPYNEQFF,TGCGCCAGCAGCGCGGGGCGGGGGCCTTACAATGAGCAGTTCTTC
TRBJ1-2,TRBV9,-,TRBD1,CASSVEGVLGTGNYGYTF,TGTGCCAGCAGCGTAGAAGGGGTCTTGGGGACAGGGAACTATGGCTACACCTTC
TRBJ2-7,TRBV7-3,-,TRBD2,CASSSASGYEQYF,TGTGCCAGCAGCTCGGCTAGCGGCTACGAGCAGTACTTC
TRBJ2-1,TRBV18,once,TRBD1,CASSYRGLAASSYNEQFF,TGTGCCAGCTCATACAGGGGCCTGGCGGCCAGCTCCTACAATGAGCAGTTCTTC
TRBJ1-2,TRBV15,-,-,CATSSSYISNYGYTF,TGTGCCACCAGCAGCTCGTACATAAGTAACTATGGCTACACCTTC
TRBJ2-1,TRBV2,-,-,CASSEGRPSDNEQFF,TGTGCCAGCAGTGAGGGGCGTCCGTCCGACAATGAGCAGTTCTTC
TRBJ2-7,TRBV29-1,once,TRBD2,CSVEGVLAVGSYEQYF,TGCAGCGTTGAAGGAGTACTAGCGGTGGGATCCTACGAGCAGTACTTC
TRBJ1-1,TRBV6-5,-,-,CASSYPMYTEAFF,TGTGCCAGCAGTTACCCTATGTACACTGAAGCTTTCTTT
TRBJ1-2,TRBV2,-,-,CASTTEGVYGYTF,TGTGCCAGCACTACCGAGGGGGTGTATGGCTACACCTTC
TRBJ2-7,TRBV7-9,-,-,CASSPTTPTSSYEQYF,TGTGCCAGCAGCCCAACGACACCTACCAGCTCCTACGAGCAGTACTTC
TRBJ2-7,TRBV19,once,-,CASSTGYEQYF,TGTGCCAGTAGTACAGGGTACGAGCAGTACTTC
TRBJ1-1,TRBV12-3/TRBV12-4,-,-,CASSFGTEAFF,TGTGCCAGCAGTTTCGGCACTGAAGCTTTCTTT
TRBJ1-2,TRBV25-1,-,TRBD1,CASSPFGTGGYTF,TGTGCCAGCAGCCCATTTGGGACAGGTGGCTACACCTTC
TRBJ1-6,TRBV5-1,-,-,CASSLYATNSPLHF,TGCGCCAGCAGCTTATACGCCACAAATTCACCCCTCCACTTT
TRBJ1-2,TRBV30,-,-,CAWSGGQGIVYGYTF,TGTGCCTGGAGCGGGGGGCAGGGAATCGTTTATGGCTACACCTTC
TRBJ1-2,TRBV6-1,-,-,CASSEEAGSSGYTF,TGTGCCAGCAGTGAAGAGGCGGGGTCGAGCGGCTACACCTTC
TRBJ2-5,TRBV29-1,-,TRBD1,CSVGRRQGSETQYF,TGCAGCGTTGGGAGGAGACAGGGTAGTGAGACCCAGTACTTC
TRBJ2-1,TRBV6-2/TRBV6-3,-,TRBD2,CASSYFRGVRNEQFF,TGTGCCAGCAGTTACTTCCGGGGGGTCCGGAATGAGCAGTTCTTC
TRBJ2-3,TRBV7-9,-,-,CASSLGQGPDTQYF,TGTGCCAGCAGCTTAGGTCAGGGGCCGGATACGCAGTATTTT
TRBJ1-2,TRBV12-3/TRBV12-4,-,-,CASSSGYGYTF,TGTGCCAGCAGTTCAGGGTATGGCTACACCTTC
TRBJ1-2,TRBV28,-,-,CASSLPPTLGYTF,TGTGCCAGCAGTTTGCCCCCCACTCTGGGCTACACCTTC
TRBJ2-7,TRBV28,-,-,CASSLYRSSGEQYF,TGTGCCAGCAGTTTATATAGGAGTTCGGGCGAGCAGTACTTC
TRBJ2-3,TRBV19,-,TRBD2,CASSIGGSFSGGADTQYF,TGTGCCAGTAGTATAGGGGGGTCGTTTAGCGGGGGCGCAGATACGCAGTATTTT
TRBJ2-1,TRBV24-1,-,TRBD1,CATSDFRSGGYNEQFF,TGTGCCACCAGTGATTTTCGATCAGGGGGTTACAATGAGCAGTTCTTC
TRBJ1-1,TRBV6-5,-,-,CASTYPRGLTEAFF,TGTGCCAGCACTTATCCACGGGGTCTCACTGAAGCTTTCTTT
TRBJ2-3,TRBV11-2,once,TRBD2,CASSLTSGANTDTQYF,TGTGCCAGCAGCTTAACTAGCGGGGCGAACACAGATACGCAGTATTTT